This is a list of T cell receptor beta chains from one sample in a study of Ad26.COV2.S vaccination and SARS-CoV-2 variants. The table came from immunoSEQ multiplex PCR; TCRdb's copy has only in-frame clones and leaves some out. This table has 180,000 or so clones, roughly nine tenths appearing once. This specimen was peripheral blood, taken after recovery from COVID-19. The source of these receptors is a human donor who had recovered from COVID-19. Each CDR3 is given with its conserved first and last residue. The D gene is left open where the match is weak. A row's size may be missing; if present it is once, few, many or a size class.

>TRBV7-8|-|TRBJ2-6|once
CASRPGHSGANVLTF
TGTGCCAGCAGGCCTGGACACTCTGGGGCCAACGTCCTGACTTTC
>TRBV4-1|-|TRBJ1-5|-
CASSQVAARNQPQHF
TGCGCCAGCAGCCAAGTTGCGGCTCGGAATCAGCCCCAGCATTTT
>TRBV30|TRBD1|TRBJ2-7|-
CAWSRLVGSGQGIYEQYF
TGTGCCTGGTCCCGCTTAGTGGGGTCGGGACAGGGAATCTACGAGCAGTACTTC
>TRBV27|TRBD2|TRBJ2-3|-
CASSLTWTSGSTDTQYF
TGTGCCAGCAGTCTCACCTGGACTAGCGGGAGCACAGATACGCAGTATTTT
>TRBV28|-|TRBJ2-7|-
CASSLWTASSYEQYF
TGTGCCAGCAGTCTTTGGACTGCCAGCTCCTACGAGCAGTACTTC
>TRBV6-5|TRBD1|TRBJ1-2|few
CASSTTGRGGYTF
TGTGCCAGCAGTACGACAGGGAGGGGGGGCTACACCTTC
>TRBV3-1/TRBV3-2|TRBD1|TRBJ1-2|few
CASSHLGTGPYGYTF
TGTGCCAGCAGCCACCTAGGGACAGGTCCCTATGGCTACACCTTC
>TRBV19|-|TRBJ2-5|-
CASHGGGETQYF
TGTGCCAGTCACGGGGGAGGAGAGACCCAGTACTTC
>TRBV10-3|TRBD1|TRBJ1-1|-
CAISDQTGVNSEAFF
TGTGCCATCAGTGACCAGACAGGGGTAAACTCTGAAGCTTTCTTT
>TRBV5-6|-|TRBJ2-1|-
CASSFDYEQFF
TGTGCCAGCAGCTTCGATTATGAGCAGTTCTTC
>TRBV7-2|TRBD2|TRBJ2-5|-
CASSLRLGGRASLETQYF
TGTGCCAGCAGCTTACGGTTGGGCGGGAGGGCTAGTTTAGAGACCCAGTACTTC
>TRBV19|-|TRBJ1-2|-
CASSKTHTGFYGYTF
TGTGCCAGTAGTAAAACCCACACGGGTTTCTATGGCTACACCTTC
>TRBV2|TRBD1|TRBJ1-2|-
CASRQGTALYGYTF
TGTGCCAGCAGACAAGGGACAGCACTCTATGGCTACACCTTC
>TRBV18|-|TRBJ2-7|-
CASSPGSNDEQYF
TGTGCCAGCTCACCGGGGAGTAATGACGAGCAGTACTTC
>TRBV14|TRBD1|TRBJ2-5|-
CASSQTPGGRETQYF
TGTGCCAGCAGCCAAACCCCAGGGGGCCGGGAGACCCAGTACTTC
>TRBV10-3|TRBD1|TRBJ1-5|-
CAISVTGSSNQPQHF
TGTGCCATCAGTGTGACAGGGTCGAGCAATCAGCCCCAGCATTTT
>TRBV27|-|TRBJ2-7|-
CASSLTRGREQYF
TGTGCCAGCAGTTTAACGAGGGGCAGGGAGCAGTACTTC
>TRBV20-1|-|TRBJ2-5|-
CSAATQETQYF
TGCAGTGCTGCCACCCAGGAGACCCAGTACTTC
>TRBV3-1/TRBV3-2|-|TRBJ2-1|-
CASSQEGQGRYNEQFF
TGTGCCAGCAGCCAAGAAGGGCAGGGTCGGTACAATGAGCAGTTCTTC
>TRBV19|-|TRBJ1-2|-
CASTHGGTYGYTF
TGTGCCAGTACTCATGGGGGGACCTATGGCTACACCTTC
>TRBV7-9|-|TRBJ2-1|-
CASSLQGSSYNEQFF
TGTGCCAGCAGCTTACAAGGGAGCTCCTACAATGAGCAGTTCTTC
>TRBV19|TRBD1|TRBJ1-2|once
CASSARTGNEGYTF
TGTGCCAGTAGTGCCCGGACAGGGAATGAGGGCTACACCTTC
>TRBV7-9|TRBD2|TRBJ2-2|-
CASSQLPGTSGDSGELFF
TGTGCCAGCAGCCAGTTGCCCGGGACTAGTGGGGATTCCGGGGAGCTGTTTTTT
>TRBV4-2|-|TRBJ2-7|once
CASSQDIRGNEQYF
TGTGCCAGCAGCCAAGATATTCGGGGGAACGAGCAGTACTTC
>TRBV5-1|-|TRBJ2-7|few
CASSLDRYEQYF
TGCGCCAGCAGCTTGGACCGATACGAGCAGTACTTC
>TRBV11-3|-|TRBJ2-1|-
CASSFVGNEQFF
TGTGCCAGCAGCTTTGTTGGGAATGAGCAGTTCTTC
>TRBV28|-|TRBJ2-7|-
CASSLSDRANEQYF
TGTGCCAGCAGTTTAAGTGACCGGGCCAACGAGCAGTACTTC
>TRBV6-1|-|TRBJ1-4|-
CASSEPGATNEKLFF
TGTGCCAGCAGTGAACCTGGGGCAACTAATGAAAAACTGTTTTTT
>TRBV9|-|TRBJ2-2|-
CASAGQGLNTGELFF
TGTGCCAGCGCAGGACAAGGCTTGAACACCGGGGAGCTGTTTTTT
>TRBV24-1|-|TRBJ2-1|-
CATGDGPRDEQFF
TGTGCCACTGGGGACGGACCTCGGGATGAGCAGTTCTTC
>TRBV4-2|-|TRBJ2-3|once
CASSQDGGGLDTQYF
TGTGCCAGCAGCCAAGATGGGGGGGGCTTGGATACGCAGTATTTT
>TRBV2|TRBD1|TRBJ1-2|-
CASTIEGQGVIGYTF
TGTGCCAGCACGATCGAAGGACAGGGTGTTATTGGCTACACCTTC
>TRBV4-1|-|TRBJ1-3|-
CASSQVSRTAFSGNTIYF
TGCGCCAGCAGCCAAGTTTCTAGGACAGCCTTCTCTGGAAACACCATATATTTT
>TRBV5-1|-|TRBJ2-5|-
CASSRGRSGETQYF
TGCGCCAGCAGTCGTGGGAGGAGTGGGGAGACCCAGTACTTC
>TRBV6-5|-|TRBJ1-2|-
CASSSTGRVYTF
TGTGCCAGCAGTTCTACAGGGCGTGTTTACACCTTC
>TRBV7-9|-|TRBJ2-1|-
CASSFTPYEQFF
TGTGCCAGCAGCTTTACCCCTTATGAGCAGTTCTTC
>TRBV19|-|TRBJ1-5|-
CASRLGAGQPQHF
TGTGCCAGTAGATTAGGGGCCGGTCAGCCCCAGCATTTT
>TRBV5-1|-|TRBJ2-3|-
CASSPLFPDTQYF
TGCGCCAGCAGCCCCCTCTTCCCAGATACGCAGTATTTT
>TRBV6-6|-|TRBJ1-2|once
CASSPGQSYGYTF
TGTGCCAGCAGCCCCGGACAGAGCTATGGCTACACCTTC
>TRBV4-1|TRBD2|TRBJ2-7|-
CASSLTSGRSYEQYF
TGCGCCAGCAGCTTGACTAGCGGGAGATCCTACGAGCAGTACTTC
>TRBV29-1|TRBD2|TRBJ2-1|-
CSLVLAGYNEQFF
TGCAGCCTGGTTCTAGCGGGTTACAATGAGCAGTTCTTC
>TRBV2|-|TRBJ2-3|-
CASSAEGYTDTQYF
TGTGCCAGCAGTGCGGAAGGGTACACAGATACGCAGTATTTT
>TRBV5-6|TRBD2|TRBJ2-7|-
CASSLARREGMGNEQYF
TGTGCCAGCAGCTTGGCCAGGCGGGAGGGGATGGGGAACGAGCAGTACTTC
>TRBV4-2|TRBD1|TRBJ2-3|-
CASSQQGGGRTDTQYF
TGTGCCAGCAGCCAGCAAGGGGGCGGCCGCACAGATACGCAGTATTTT
>TRBV2|-|TRBJ1-6|few
CASSEWGNNSPLHF
TGTGCCAGCAGTGAGTGGGGAAATAATTCACCCCTCCACTTT